The clone carrying this TCR beta chain showed up just once. Its antigen is as yet unknown. The data originate from a study of shared clonotypes between healthy human individuals. General observations from the study: Generally, naive subsets (rather than memory subsets) showed larger estimated richness.

Germline lookup yields CDR1 SQVTM and CDR2 ANQGSEA. V was pared by 0 bases and J by 6 bases, with 14 bases between. The CDR3 is made up of 15 amino acids. The data were produced by immunoSEQ multiplex PCR, yet TCRdb's version contains in-frame clones alone and is incomplete. The data hold 550,000 to 700,000 clones, with approximately 73% observed a single time. The source material was memory CD4+ T cells sorted from blood. Subset given: CD45RA-negative fraction. The source of this sequence is a woman in her thirties in good health. The chain couples TRBV29-1 to TRBJ2-2; possibly TRBD1 for D (6 bases). The chain's CDR3 is CSVEDWGPRSGELFF. The CDR3 DNA reads as TGCAGCGTTGAAGATTGGGGGCCTAGATCCGGGGAGCTGTTTTTT.